Below, 4 T cell receptor beta chains from the same sample are listed, as sequenced in a study of T cell responses to AZD1222 COVID-19 vaccine. Sequenced by immunoSEQ multiplex PCR; TCRdb stores in-frame clones only, minus some. Of over 150,000 clones in the sample, more than 80% were seen once. The material sequenced was peripheral blood, taken on day 0 of AZD1222 vaccination. These receptors were taken from an adult in good health.

As concerns this clone: The sample contains more than one DNA sequence encoding this CDR3. This chain connects TRBV5-1 to TRBJ2-5; a weak D match, TRBD2 (7 bases). This CDR3 has 18 amino acids. CDR1 and CDR2 (germline): SGHRS, YFSETQ. Trimming left V 7 bases short and J 2 bases short, with 27 bases between. The CDR3 spells CASSRRGAMGDRQETQYF. CDR3 DNA: TGCGCCAGCTCGAGACGGGGGGCCATGGGGGATCGACAAGAGACCCAGTACTTC.

The chain uses TRBV6-1 and TRBJ1-5; D unclear. This CDR3 is built from 14 residues. V gave up 0 bases and J gave up 7 bases, with 10 bases separating them. The germline V gene has CDR1 MNHNS and CDR2 SASEGT. The CDR3 bases are TGTGCCAGCAGTGAAGCGCATCCCCGACAGCCCCAGCATTTT. This translates into CASSEAHPRQPQHF.

The chain links TRBV18 to TRBJ1-2; D is uncertain. The CDR3 extends over 14 amino acids. V was cut by 3 bases and J by 0 bases, with 8 bases left in between. From germline, CDR1 is KGHSH and CDR2 LQKENI. DNA for the CDR3: TGTGCCAGCTCACCTGACGGATCTAACTATGGCTACACCTTC. Translated, it gives CASSPDGSNYGYTF.

CDR3 loop: CASSPGGLDGYTF. In DNA, the CDR3 is TGTGCCAGCAGCCCGGGGGGGTTAGATGGCTACACCTTC. V is TRBV5-6 and J is TRBJ1-2; TRBD1 is a possible D gene (5 bases). Trimming took 4 bases from V and 6 from J, leaving 13 bases between them. The CDR3 contains 13 residues. Per the germline V gene, CDR1 is SGHDT and CDR2 is YYEEEE.